These 10 T cell receptor beta chains share one sample of origin, sequenced in a study of Ad26.COV2.S vaccination and SARS-CoV-2 variants. The treatment is: roughly 20 received Ad26.COV2.S at low or high dose, single or two shots; several received placebo; per-sample allocation not given. Sampling took place 63 days after the first vaccine or placebo injection. Assay: immunoSEQ multiplex PCR; the TCRdb copy retains only in-frame clones and omits some. The sample comprises over 450,000 clones, 89% of which are singletons, and 1.7% rests with the top ten. The sample was peripheral blood, taken in a trial of Ad26.COV2.S vaccine versus placebo. The source is a person aged 18-65 years who received the Ad26.COV2.S COVID-19 vaccine or a placebo.

The genes are TRBV2 and TRBJ1-1, with D possibly TRBD1 on 5 matching bases. The CDR3 runs to 13 residues. V was cut by 6 bases and J by 0 bases, with 8 bases left in between. Germline assignment: CDR1 SNHLY and CDR2 FYNNEI. The CDR3 is CASRGEMNTEAFF. CDR3 in DNA: TGTGCCAGCAGGGGGGAAATGAACACTGAAGCTTTCTTT. Together with reference TRBV2 and TRBJ1-1, the CDR3 gives the full variable domain: EPEVTQTPSHQVTQMGQEVILRCVPISNHLYFYWYRQILGQKVEFLVSFYNNEISEKSEIFDDQFSVERPDGSNFTLKIRSTKLEDSAMYFCASRGEMNTEAFFGQGTRLTVV.

This chain connects TRBV5-6 to TRBJ2-7; D might be TRBD1 (5 bases). Germline V gene data show CDR1 as SGHDT and CDR2 as YYEEEE. The CDR3 loop spans 14 amino acids. V lost 0 bases and J lost 3, with 10 bases in between. The CDR3 region is CASSLEGRVYEQYF. The CDR3 DNA reads TGTGCCAGCAGCTTGGAGGGCAGGGTCTACGAGCAGTACTTC.

The chain links TRBV30 to TRBJ1-2; unclear D gene. The CDR3 contains 14 residues. CDR1 is GTSNPN and CDR2 is SVGIG in the germline V gene (reference sequence). The V gene lost 0 bases and the J gene lost 4 bases, with 12 bases spanning the gap. In nucleotides, the CDR3 is TGTGCCTGGAGTGTTGTTCTGACAAGCTATGGCTACACCTTC. The encoded protein is CAWSVVLTSYGYTF.

The genes are TRBV10-3 and TRBJ1-1, with D tentatively TRBD1 (5 bases). V was trimmed by 4 bases and J by 3 bases, leaving 12 bases between them. CDR1 is ENHRY, CDR2 SYGVKD, per germline. The CDR3 extends over 14 amino acids. The CDR3: CAISGGVRDTEAFF. The DNA of the CDR3 is TGTGCCATCAGTGGAGGGGTGAGGGACACTGAAGCTTTCTTT.

V usage is TRBV28 and J usage is TRBJ2-7; D might be TRBD1 or TRBD2, each matching 5 bases. The CDR3 loop spans 13 amino acids. The germline CDR1 and CDR2 sequences are MDHEN and SYDVKM. Trimming pared 7 bases from V and 2 bases from J, leaving 12 bases between. The CDR3 reads CASTRDGPYEQYF. CDR3 DNA sequence: TGTGCCAGCACCAGGGACGGCCCCTACGAGCAGTACTTC.

In this sample, this clone turned up once. V gene TRBV20-1 combines with J gene TRBJ2-5; D might be TRBD1 (6 bases). Germline assignment: CDR1 DFQATT and CDR2 SNEGSKA (reference sequence). Trimming removed 3 bases at V and 5 bases at J, with 16 bases between. This CDR3 is 14 amino acids long. The CDR3 nucleotides are TGCAGTGCTAGTTACTACAGGGTCAGGGAGACCCAGTACTTC. As protein: CSASYYRVRETQYF.

This chain connects TRBV18 to TRBJ1-6; weak D call: TRBD1 (5 bases). The CDR3 extends over 16 amino acids. V dropped 1 base and J dropped 6 bases, with 13 bases sitting between them. Germline CDR1 reads KGHSH; CDR2 reads LQKENI. The CDR3 bases are TGTGCCAGCTCACCACTTCCGGGACGGATTAATTCACCCCTCCACTTT. Its translation: CASSPLPGRINSPLHF.

This chain connects TRBV29-1 to TRBJ1-1; unclear D gene. Looked up from germline, CDR1 is SQVTM and CDR2 is ANQGSEA. The CDR3 has 15 amino acids. Trimming stripped 2 bases from V and 3 bases from J, with 16 bases between. The CDR3 loop reads CSVENWAGFDTEAFF. The CDR3 region has the DNA TGCAGCGTTGAAAACTGGGCCGGGTTTGACACTGAAGCTTTCTTT. The variable domain in full, completed from reference TRBV29-1 and TRBJ1-1, reads SAVISQKPSRDICQRGTSLTIQCQVDSQVTMMFWYRQQPGQSLTLIATANQGSEATYESGFVIDKFPISRPNLTFSTLTVSNMSPEDSSIYLCSVENWAGFDTEAFFGQGTRLTVV.

This clone was observed a single time. J is TRBJ1-6 and V is TRBV2; D is possibly TRBD1 (6 bases). The germline V gene has CDR1 SNHLY and CDR2 FYNNEI. The length of the CDR3 is 14 residues. V lost 5 bases to trimming and J lost 4 bases, with 9 bases between them. CDR3 amino acids: CASSYREYNSPLHF. The CDR3 DNA reads as TGTGCCAGCAGTTACAGGGAGTATAATTCACCCCTCCACTTT.

The chain employs TRBV7-8 and TRBJ2-7, with 8 bases that match TRBD2. The CDR3 has 16 residues. From germline, CDR1 is SGHVS and CDR2 FQNEAQ. J lost 2 bases, V lost 5 bases, and 11 bases had no gene match. The CDR3 reads CASSARTSRPPYEQYF. CDR3 nucleotide sequence: TGTGCCAGCAGCGCACGGACTAGCAGACCCCCCTACGAGCAGTACTTC. The variable domain in full, completed from reference TRBV7-8 and TRBJ2-7, reads GAGVSQSPRYKVAKRGQDVALRCDPISGHVSLFWYQQALGQGPEFLTYFQNEAQLDKSGLPSDRFFAERPEGSVSTLKIQRTQQEDSAVYLCASSARTSRPPYEQYFGPGTRLTVT.